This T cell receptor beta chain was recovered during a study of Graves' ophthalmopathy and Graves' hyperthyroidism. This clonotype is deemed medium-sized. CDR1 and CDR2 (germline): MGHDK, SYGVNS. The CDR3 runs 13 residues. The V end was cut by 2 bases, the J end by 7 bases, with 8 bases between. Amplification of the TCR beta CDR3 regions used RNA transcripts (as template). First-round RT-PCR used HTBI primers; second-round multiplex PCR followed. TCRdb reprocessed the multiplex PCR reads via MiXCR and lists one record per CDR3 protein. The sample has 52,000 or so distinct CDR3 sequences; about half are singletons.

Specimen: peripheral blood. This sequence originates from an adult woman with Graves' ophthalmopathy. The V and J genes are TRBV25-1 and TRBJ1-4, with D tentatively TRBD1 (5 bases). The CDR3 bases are TGTGCCAGCAGTGAACAGGGAGCTGAAAAACTGTTTTTT. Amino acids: CASSEQGAEKLFF.